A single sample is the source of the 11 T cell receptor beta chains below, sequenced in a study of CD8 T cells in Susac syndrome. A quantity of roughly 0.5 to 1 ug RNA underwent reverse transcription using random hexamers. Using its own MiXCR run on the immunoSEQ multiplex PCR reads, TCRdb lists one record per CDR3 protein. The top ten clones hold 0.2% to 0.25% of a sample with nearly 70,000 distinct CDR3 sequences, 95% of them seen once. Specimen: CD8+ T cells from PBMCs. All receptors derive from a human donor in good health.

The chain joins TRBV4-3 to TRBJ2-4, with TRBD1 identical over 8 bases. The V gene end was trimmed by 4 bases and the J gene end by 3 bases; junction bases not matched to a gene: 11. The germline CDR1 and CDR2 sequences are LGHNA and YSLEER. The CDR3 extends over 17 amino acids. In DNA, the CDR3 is TGCGCCAGCAGCCCCTCGGGACAGGCGAAGGGCAAAAACATTCAGTACTTC. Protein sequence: CASSPSGQAKGKNIQYF.

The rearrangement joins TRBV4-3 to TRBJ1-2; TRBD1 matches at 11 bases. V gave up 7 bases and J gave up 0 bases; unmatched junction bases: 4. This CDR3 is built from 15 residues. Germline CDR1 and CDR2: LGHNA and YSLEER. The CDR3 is CASTRDRGANYGYTF. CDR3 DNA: TGCGCCAGCACCCGGGACAGGGGGGCTAACTATGGCTACACCTTC.

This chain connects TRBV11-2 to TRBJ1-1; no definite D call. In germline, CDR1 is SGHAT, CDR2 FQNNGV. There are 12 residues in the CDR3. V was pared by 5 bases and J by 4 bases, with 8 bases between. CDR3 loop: CASSEVGTEAFF. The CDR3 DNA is TGTGCCAGCAGCGAAGTGGGCACTGAAGCTTTCTTT.

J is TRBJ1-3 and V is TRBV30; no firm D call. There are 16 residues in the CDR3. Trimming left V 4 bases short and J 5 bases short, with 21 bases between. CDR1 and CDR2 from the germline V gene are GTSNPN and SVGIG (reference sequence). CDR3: CAWTTTEAGIRNTIYF. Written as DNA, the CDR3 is TGTGCCTGGACTACCACAGAAGCAGGTATCCGAAACACCATATATTTT.

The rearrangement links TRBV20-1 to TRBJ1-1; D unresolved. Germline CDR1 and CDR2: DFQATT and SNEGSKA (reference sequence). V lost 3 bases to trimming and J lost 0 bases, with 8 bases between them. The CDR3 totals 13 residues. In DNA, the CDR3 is TGCAGTGCTAGTATACATTTGAACACTGAAGCTTTCTTT. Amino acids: CSASIHLNTEAFF.

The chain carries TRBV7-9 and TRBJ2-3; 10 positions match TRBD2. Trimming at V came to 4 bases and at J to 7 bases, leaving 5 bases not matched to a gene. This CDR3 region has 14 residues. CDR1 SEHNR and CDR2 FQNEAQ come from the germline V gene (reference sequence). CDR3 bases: TGTGCCAGCAGCTCCAGCGGGGGGGCTCATACGCAGTATTTT. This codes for CASSSSGGAHTQYF.

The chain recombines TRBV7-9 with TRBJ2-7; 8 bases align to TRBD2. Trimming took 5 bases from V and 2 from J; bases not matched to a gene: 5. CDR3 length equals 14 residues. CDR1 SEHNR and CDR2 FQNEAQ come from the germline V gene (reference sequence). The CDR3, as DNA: TGTGCCAGCAGCGTTGGACTAGCCGCCTACGAGCAGTACTTC. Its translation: CASSVGLAAYEQYF.

CDR3 loop: CASSLKDQAYEQYF. The CDR3 DNA is TGTGCCAGCAGTTTAAAAGACCAAGCCTACGAGCAGTACTTC. This rearrangement joins TRBV27 to TRBJ2-7; D is ambiguous. The CDR3 has 14 residues. Germline values: CDR1 MNHEY, CDR2 SMNVEV (reference sequence). The germline V and J ends were trimmed by 2 bases and 2 bases, with 10 bases remaining between them.

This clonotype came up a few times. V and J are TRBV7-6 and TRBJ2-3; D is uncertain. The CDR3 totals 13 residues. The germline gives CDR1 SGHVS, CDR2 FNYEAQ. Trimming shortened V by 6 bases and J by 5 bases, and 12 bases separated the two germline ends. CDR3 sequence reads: CASSPLPEDTQYF. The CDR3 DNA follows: TGTGCCAGCAGTCCCCTGCCCGAAGATACGCAGTATTTT.

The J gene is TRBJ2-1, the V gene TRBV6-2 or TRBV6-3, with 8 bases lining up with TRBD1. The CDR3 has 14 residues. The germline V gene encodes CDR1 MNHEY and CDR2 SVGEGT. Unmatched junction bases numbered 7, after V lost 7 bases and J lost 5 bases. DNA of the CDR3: TGTGCCAGCATCCAGGGGGCTCGCAACAATGAGCAGTTCTTC. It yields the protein CASIQGARNNEQFF.

The CDR3: CSARDFSGPYEQYF. CDR3 bases: TGCAGTGCTAGAGATTTTAGCGGTCCCTACGAGCAGTACTTC. V gene TRBV20-1 combines with J gene TRBJ2-7; possible D gene TRBD2, 6 bases. Deletions cut 0 bases from V and 2 bases from J, with 11 bases between. The CDR3 totals 14 residues. In germline, CDR1 is DFQATT, CDR2 SNEGSKA (reference sequence).